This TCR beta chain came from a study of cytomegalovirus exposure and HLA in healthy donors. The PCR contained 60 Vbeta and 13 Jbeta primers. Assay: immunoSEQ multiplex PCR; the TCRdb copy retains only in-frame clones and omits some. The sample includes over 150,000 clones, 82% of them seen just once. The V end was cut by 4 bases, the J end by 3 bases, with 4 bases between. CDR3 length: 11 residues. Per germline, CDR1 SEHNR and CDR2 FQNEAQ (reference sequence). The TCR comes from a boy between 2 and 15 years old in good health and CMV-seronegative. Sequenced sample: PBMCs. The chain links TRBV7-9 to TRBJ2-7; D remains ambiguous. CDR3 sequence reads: CASSSFYEQYF. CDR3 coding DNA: TGTGCCAGCAGCTCCTTCTACGAGCAGTACTTC. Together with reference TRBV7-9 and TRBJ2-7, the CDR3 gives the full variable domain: DTGVSQNPRHKITKRGQNVTFRCDPISEHNRLYWYRQTLGQGPEFLTYFQNEAQLEKSRLLSDRFSAERPKGSFSTLEIQRTEQGDSAMYLCASSSFYEQYFGPGTRLTVT.